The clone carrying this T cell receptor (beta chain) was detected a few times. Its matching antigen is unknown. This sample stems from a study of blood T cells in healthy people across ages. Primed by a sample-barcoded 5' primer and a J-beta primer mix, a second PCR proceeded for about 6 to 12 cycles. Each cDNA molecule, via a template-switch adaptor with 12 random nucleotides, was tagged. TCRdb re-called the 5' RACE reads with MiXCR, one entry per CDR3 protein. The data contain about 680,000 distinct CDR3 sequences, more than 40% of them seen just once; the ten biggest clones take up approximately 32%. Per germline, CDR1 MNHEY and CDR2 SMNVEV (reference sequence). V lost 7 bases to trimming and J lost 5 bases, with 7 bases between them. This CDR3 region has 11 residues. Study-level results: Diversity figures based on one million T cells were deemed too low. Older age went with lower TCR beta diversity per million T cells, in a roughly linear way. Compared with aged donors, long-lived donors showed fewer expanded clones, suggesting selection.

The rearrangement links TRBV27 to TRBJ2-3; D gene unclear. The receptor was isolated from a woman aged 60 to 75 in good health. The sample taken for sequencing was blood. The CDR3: CASTLGDTQYF. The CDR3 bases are TGTGCCAGCACGTTAGGAGATACGCAGTATTTT.